The 8 T cell receptor beta chains presented below share a single source sample, sequenced in a study of blood T cell repertoires in COVID-19. Repertoires were generated with immunoSEQ multiplex PCR, while TCRdb's copy carries only in-frame clones and drops some. In the table there are some 150,000 clones, around 87% of which are singletons. What was sequenced was peripheral blood. The receptors were gathered from a woman in her fifties or sixties with active or convalescent COVID-19.

The rearrangement joins TRBV24-1 to TRBJ2-5, with 9 nucleotides matching TRBD1. V was pared by 4 bases and J by 5 bases, with 7 bases of the junction left unmatched. Looked up from germline, CDR1 is KGHDR and CDR2 is SFDVKD. CDR3 size: 15 residues. The CDR3 spells CATSDPQGAGETQYF. The CDR3 DNA reads TGTGCCACCAGTGACCCACAGGGGGCAGGGGAGACCCAGTACTTC.

This chain joins TRBV7-3 and TRBJ1-2, with 8 bases fitting TRBD1. Germline-derived CDR1 and CDR2 are SGHTA and FQGTGA. J gave up 8 bases and V 5 bases, and 7 bases lay outside the gene matches. The CDR3 totals 13 residues. The CDR3 sequence: CASSRGQDRGYTF. The CDR3 bases are TGTGCCAGCAGCCGGGGACAGGATCGAGGCTACACCTTC. The complete variable domain, with remaining parts taken from reference TRBV7-3 and TRBJ1-2, reads GAGVSQTPSNKVTEKGKYVELRCDPISGHTALYWYRQSLGQGPEFLIYFQGTGAADDSGLPNDRFFAVRPEGSVSTLKIQRTERGDSAVYLCASSRGQDRGYTFGSGTRLTVV.

The rearrangement joins TRBV6-2 or TRBV6-3 to TRBJ2-1, with D perhaps matching TRBD1 (6 bases). This CDR3 has 13 amino acids. Per germline, CDR1 MNHEY and CDR2 SVGEGT. Trimming removed 2 bases at V and 9 bases at J, with 11 bases between. In DNA form, the CDR3 reads TGTGCCAGCAGTTACGGGGGCGTGAGTGAGCAGTTCTTC. This gives the protein CASSYGGVSEQFF.

A few counts support this clone. V and J are TRBV12-3 or TRBV12-4 and TRBJ1-6, with D possibly being TRBD1 (5 bases). Trimming removed 6 bases at V and 14 bases at J, with 17 bases between. The length of the CDR3 is 13 residues. The CDR3 region is CASSPTGGMSLHF. Written as DNA, the CDR3 is TGTGCCAGCAGCCCGACGGGGGGTATGTCCCTCCACTTT.

As for this clone: The junction differs from germline at one of its ends, possibly a read error. As DNA, the CDR3 is TGTGCCAGCAGCCCTGGGACAATCCCGGGTGGAAGAGAGGCCCAGTACTTC. It specifies CASSPGTIPGGREAQYF. The V gene is TRBV6-2 or TRBV6-3, the J gene TRBJ2-5; maybe TRBD1 (6 bases). The CDR3 extends over 17 amino acids. CDR1 and CDR2 (germline): MNHEY, SVGEGT.

The rearrangement links TRBV18 to TRBJ2-7; D is perhaps TRBD2 (6 bases). The CDR3 is 15 amino acids. CDR1 and CDR2 from the germline V gene are KGHSH and LQKENI. V was shortened by 5 bases and J by 0 bases, with 14 bases between the two germline ends. CDR3 region: CASSESGTYSYEQYF. The CDR3 nucleotides are TGTGCCAGCTCAGAATCCGGGACTTACTCCTACGAGCAGTACTTC.

The rearrangement joins TRBV12-3 or TRBV12-4 to TRBJ2-3, with D possibly matching TRBD2 (5 bases). This CDR3 is built from 13 residues. Trimming removed 5 bases at V and 4 bases at J, with 10 bases between. CDR3 residues: CASSRGEPDTQYF. DNA of the CDR3: TGTGCCAGCAGTCGGGGAGAGCCAGATACGCAGTATTTT.

As for this clone: The germline gene is not matched at one end of the junction; a read error may be the cause. This rearrangement joins TRBV7-9 to TRBJ1-1, with D perhaps TRBD1 (5 bases). This CDR3 region has 14 residues. CDR1 SEHNR and CDR2 FQNEAQ come from the germline V gene (reference sequence). CDR3: CASNLGLGATEAFF. CDR3 DNA: TGTGCCAGCAACTTAGGCCTTGGGGCCACTGAAGCTTTCTTT.